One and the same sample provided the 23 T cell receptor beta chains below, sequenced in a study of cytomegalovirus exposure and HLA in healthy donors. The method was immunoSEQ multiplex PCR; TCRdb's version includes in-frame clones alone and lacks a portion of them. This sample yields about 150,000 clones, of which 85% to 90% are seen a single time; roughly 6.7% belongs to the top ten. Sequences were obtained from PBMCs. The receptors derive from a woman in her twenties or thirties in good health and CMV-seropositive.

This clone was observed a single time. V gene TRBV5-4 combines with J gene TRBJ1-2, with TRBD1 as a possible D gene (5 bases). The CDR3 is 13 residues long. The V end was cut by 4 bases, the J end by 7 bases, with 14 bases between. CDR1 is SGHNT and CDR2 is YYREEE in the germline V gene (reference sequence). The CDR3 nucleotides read TGTGCCAGCAGCCAGGGCGAGGTGGGTGGCTACACCTTC. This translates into CASSQGEVGGYTF.

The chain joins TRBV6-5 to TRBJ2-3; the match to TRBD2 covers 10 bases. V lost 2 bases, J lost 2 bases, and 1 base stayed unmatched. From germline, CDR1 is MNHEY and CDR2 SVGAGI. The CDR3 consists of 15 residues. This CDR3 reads CASSYSGGATDTQYF. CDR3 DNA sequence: TGTGCCAGCAGTTACAGCGGGGGGGCCACAGATACGCAGTATTTT.

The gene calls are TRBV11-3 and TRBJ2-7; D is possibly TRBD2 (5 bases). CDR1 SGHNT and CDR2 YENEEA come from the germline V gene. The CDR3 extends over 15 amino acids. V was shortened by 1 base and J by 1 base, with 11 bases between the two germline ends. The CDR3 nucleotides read TGTGCCAGCAGCTTAGCGGGCGAGGGATCCTACGAGCAGTACTTC. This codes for CASSLAGEGSYEQYF.

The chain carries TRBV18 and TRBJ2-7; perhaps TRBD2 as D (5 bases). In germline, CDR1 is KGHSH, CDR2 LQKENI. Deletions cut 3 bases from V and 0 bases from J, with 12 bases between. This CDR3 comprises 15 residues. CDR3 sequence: CASSPLGDASYEQYF. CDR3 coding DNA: TGTGCCAGCTCACCGCTCGGGGATGCCTCCTACGAGCAGTACTTC.

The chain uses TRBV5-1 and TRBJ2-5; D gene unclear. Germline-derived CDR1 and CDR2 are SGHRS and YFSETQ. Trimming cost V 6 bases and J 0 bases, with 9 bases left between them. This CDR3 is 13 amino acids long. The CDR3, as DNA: TGCGCCAGCAACGACAAGTACCAAGAGACCCAGTACTTC. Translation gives CASNDKYQETQYF.

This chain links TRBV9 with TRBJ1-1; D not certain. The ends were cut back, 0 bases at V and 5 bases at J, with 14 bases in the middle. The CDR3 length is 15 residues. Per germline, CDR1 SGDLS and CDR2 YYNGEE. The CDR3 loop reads CASSVAHEGGTEAFF. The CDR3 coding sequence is TGTGCCAGCAGCGTAGCTCATGAGGGAGGGACTGAAGCTTTCTTT.

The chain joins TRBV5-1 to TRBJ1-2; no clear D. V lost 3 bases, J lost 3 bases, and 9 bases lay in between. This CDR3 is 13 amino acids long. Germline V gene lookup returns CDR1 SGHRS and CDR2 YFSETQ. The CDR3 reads CASSYGSYYGYTF. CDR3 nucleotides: TGCGCCAGCAGCTATGGGAGCTACTATGGCTACACCTTC.

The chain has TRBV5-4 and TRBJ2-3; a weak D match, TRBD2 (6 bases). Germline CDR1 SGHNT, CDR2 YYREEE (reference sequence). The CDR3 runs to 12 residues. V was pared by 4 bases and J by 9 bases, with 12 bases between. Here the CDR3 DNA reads TGTGCCAGCAGCGGCGGGATAGAGACGCAGTATTTT. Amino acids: CASSGGIETQYF.

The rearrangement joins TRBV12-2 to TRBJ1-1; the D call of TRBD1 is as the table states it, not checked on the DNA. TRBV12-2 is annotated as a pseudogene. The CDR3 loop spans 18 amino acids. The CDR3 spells CASRFLRHRVKGPAEAFF. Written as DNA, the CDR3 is TGTGCAAGTCGCTTTCTCAGGCACAGGGTAAAAGGACCCGCTGAAGCTTTCTTT.

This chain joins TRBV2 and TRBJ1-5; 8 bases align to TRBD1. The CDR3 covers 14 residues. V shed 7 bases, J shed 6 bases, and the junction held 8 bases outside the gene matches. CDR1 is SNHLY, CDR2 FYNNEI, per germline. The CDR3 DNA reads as TGTGCCAGCACGAAGGAGGACAGGGTTCAGCCCCAGCATTTT. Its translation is CASTKEDRVQPQHF.

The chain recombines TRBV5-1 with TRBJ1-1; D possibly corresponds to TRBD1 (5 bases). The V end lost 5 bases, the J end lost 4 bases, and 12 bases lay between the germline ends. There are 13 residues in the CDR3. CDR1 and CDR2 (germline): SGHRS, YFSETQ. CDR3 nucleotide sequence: TGCGCCAGCAGTGAAGGGGTAATCACTGAAGCTTTCTTT. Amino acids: CASSEGVITEAFF. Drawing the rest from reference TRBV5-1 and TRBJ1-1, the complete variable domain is KAGVTQTPRYLIKTRGQQVTLSCSPISGHRSVSWYQQTPGQGLQFLFEYFSETQRNKGNFPGRFSGRQFSNSRSEMNVSTLELGDSALYLCASSEGVITEAFFGQGTRLTVV.

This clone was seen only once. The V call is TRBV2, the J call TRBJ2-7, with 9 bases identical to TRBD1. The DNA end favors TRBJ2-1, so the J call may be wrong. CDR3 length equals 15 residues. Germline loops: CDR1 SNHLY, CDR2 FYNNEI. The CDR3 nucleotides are TGTGCCAGCAGGCGGACAGGGGAACTATACAATGAGCAGTTCTTC. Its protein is CASRRTGELYNEQFF.

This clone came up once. CDR3 amino acids: CASSFSQGSFEAFF. In DNA, the CDR3 is TGTGCCAGCAGCTTTAGTCAAGGGAGTTTTGAAGCTTTCTTT. This rearrangement joins TRBV7-9 to TRBJ1-1, with D unclear. With 3 bases removed from V and 7 bases from J, the gap between germline ends came to 15 bases. This CDR3 is built from 14 residues. Germline values: CDR1 SEHNR, CDR2 FQNEAQ (reference sequence).

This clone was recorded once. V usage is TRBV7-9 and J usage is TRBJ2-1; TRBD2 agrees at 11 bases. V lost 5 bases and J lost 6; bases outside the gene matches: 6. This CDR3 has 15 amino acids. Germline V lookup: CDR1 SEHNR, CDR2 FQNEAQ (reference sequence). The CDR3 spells CASSRGLAESNEQFF. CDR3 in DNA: TGTGCCAGCAGCCGGGGACTAGCGGAGAGCAATGAGCAGTTCTTC.

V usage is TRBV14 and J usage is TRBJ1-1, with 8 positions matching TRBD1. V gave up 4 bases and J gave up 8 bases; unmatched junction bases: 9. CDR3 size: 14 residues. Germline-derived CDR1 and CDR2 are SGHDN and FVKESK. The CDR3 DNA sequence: TGTGCCAGCAGCCCCTTGGACAGGGTAGGCGAAGCTTTCTTT. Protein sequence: CASSPLDRVGEAFF.

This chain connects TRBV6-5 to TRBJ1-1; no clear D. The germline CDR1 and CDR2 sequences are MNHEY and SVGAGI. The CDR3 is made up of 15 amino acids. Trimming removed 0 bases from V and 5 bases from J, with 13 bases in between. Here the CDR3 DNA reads TGTGCCAGCAGTTACTCGGGAGGGTTGGGGACTGAAGCTTTCTTT. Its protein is CASSYSGGLGTEAFF.

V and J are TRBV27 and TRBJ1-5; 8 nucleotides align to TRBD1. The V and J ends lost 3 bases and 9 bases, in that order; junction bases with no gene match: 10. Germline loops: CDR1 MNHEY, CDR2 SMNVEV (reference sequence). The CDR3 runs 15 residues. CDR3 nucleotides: TGTGCCAGCAGTTTTTCCGGACAGGGAGGTCGGCCCCAGCATTTT. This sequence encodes CASSFSGQGGRPQHF.

This CDR3 reads CSADREGNYGYTF. CDR3 sequence (DNA): TGCAGCGCTGACAGGGAGGGTAACTATGGCTACACCTTC. V and J are TRBV29-1 and TRBJ1-2; 7 bases agree with TRBD1. CDR1 is SQVTM and CDR2 is ANQGSEA in the germline V gene. This CDR3 spans 13 amino acids. The trim removed 7 bases at V and 1 base at J, leaving 6 bases unmatched.

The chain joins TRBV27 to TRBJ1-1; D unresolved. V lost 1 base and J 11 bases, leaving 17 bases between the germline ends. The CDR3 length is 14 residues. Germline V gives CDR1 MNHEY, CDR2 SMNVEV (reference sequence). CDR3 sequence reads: CASSLYGSADGAFF. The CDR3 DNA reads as TGTGCCAGCAGTTTATACGGAAGCGCTGATGGGGCTTTCTTT.

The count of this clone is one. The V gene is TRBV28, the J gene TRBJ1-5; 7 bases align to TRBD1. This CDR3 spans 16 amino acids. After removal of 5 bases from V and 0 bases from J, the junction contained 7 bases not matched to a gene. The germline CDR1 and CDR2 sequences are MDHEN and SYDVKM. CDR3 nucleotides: TGTGCCAGCAGTCGCACAGGGGCTGATAGCAATCAGCCCCAGCATTTT. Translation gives CASSRTGADSNQPQHF.

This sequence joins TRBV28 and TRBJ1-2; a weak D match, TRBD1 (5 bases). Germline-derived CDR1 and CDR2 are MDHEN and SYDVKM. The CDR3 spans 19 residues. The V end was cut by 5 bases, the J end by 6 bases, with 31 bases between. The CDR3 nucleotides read TGTGCCAGCAGTATCCCCCATGGGGGGGGAAAGAGGTCTAATGATGGCTACACCTTC. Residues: CASSIPHGGGKRSNDGYTF.

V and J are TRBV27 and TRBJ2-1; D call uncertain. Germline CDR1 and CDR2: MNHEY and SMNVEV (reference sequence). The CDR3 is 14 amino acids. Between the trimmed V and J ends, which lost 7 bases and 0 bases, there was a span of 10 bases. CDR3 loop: CASKGGSSYNEQFF. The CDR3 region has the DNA TGTGCCAGCAAAGGCGGTAGCTCCTACAATGAGCAGTTCTTC.

DNA of the CDR3: TGTGCCAGCAGCGTGGGACTAGCGGGATACACAGATACGCAGTATTTT. This gives the protein CASSVGLAGYTDTQYF. The chain links TRBV7-9 to TRBJ2-3, with 13 bases matching TRBD2. Germline V gene data show CDR1 as SEHNR and CDR2 as FQNEAQ (reference sequence). The junction had 4 bases not matched to a gene; V was cut back by 5 bases and J by 2 bases. The CDR3 extends over 16 amino acids.